Listed here are 14 T cell receptor beta chains from one sample, sequenced in a study of shared clonotypes between healthy human individuals (dated by TCRdb to 2018 to 2020). Library prep was done by the immunoSEQ multiplex PCR assay. The immuneACCESS repertoire file appears here via TCRdb, limited to in-frame rearrangements. These files lack a portion of the clones; in checked studies, under half of the deficit traces to unresolved V genes, and the cause of the others is not known. For this sample the table gives some 2,500,000 clones, of which roughly 92% were detected only once. The leading ten clones occupy around 0.4% of the sample. Sequencing was carried out using naive CD4+ T cells from PBMCs. Explained via the paper, the cell subset or site label denotes: CD45RA+ positively selected. These receptors originate from a man between 18 and 29 years old in good health. Some clones in this sample may be carry-over from other donors' samples.

The V gene is TRBV7-6, the J gene TRBJ1-1, with D unresolved. The CDR3 runs 14 residues. Germline V gene sequence: CDR1 SGHVS, CDR2 FNYEAQ. Trimming stripped 5 bases from V and 6 bases from J, with 16 bases between. The CDR3 region is CASSPSAGRAEAFF. The CDR3 DNA follows: TGTGCCAGCAGCCCATCGGCCGGTCGCGCTGAAGCTTTCTTT.

The J gene is TRBJ2-7, the V gene TRBV5-1, with D possibly being TRBD2 (6 bases). Trimming took off 2 bases at V and 5 bases at J, with 17 bases between the two ends. Germline values: CDR1 SGHRS, CDR2 YFSETQ. This CDR3 comprises 15 residues. The CDR3 loop is CASSFLRGASDEQYF. The CDR3 DNA is TGCGCCAGCAGCTTTCTCCGCGGGGCTAGCGACGAGCAGTACTTC.

This chain joins TRBV6-5 and TRBJ1-3; the D gene is possibly TRBD1 (6 bases). The germline V and J ends were trimmed by 6 bases and 0 bases, with 12 bases remaining between them. The germline V gene has CDR1 MNHEY and CDR2 SVGAGI. This CDR3 has 15 amino acids. CDR3 sequence: CASRAGQYSGNTIYF. The CDR3 DNA reads as TGTGCCAGCAGAGCCGGACAGTACTCTGGAAACACCATATATTTT.

The CDR3 spells CATTGDSYNEQFF. The DNA of the CDR3 is TGCGCGACGACAGGGGACAGTTACAATGAGCAGTTCTTC. The chain combines TRBV5-1 with TRBJ2-1, with 8 bases lining up with TRBD1. Germline V CDR1 and CDR2: SGHRS, YFSETQ. CDR3 size: 13 residues.

Concerning this clone: This CDR3 is also generated by other DNA sequences in the sample. This sequence joins TRBV7-9 and TRBJ2-2; tentatively, D is TRBD2 (6 bases). This CDR3 is built from 14 residues. Trimming pared 0 bases from V and 6 bases from J, leaving 8 bases between. Per the germline V gene, CDR1 is SEHNR and CDR2 is FQNEAQ (reference sequence). The CDR3 DNA reads TGTGCCAGCAGCTTAGCGGGAGGCCCCGGGGAGCTGTTTTTT. This gives the protein CASSLAGGPGELFF. The whole variable domain, filled in from reference TRBV7-9 and TRBJ2-2, reads DTGVSQNPRHKITKRGQNVTFRCDPISEHNRLYWYRQTLGQGPEFLTYFQNEAQLEKSRLLSDRFSAERPKGSFSTLEIQRTEQGDSAMYLCASSLAGGPGELFFGEGSRLTVL.

This rearrangement joins TRBV27 to TRBJ2-5; D unclear. The CDR3 covers 13 residues. The germline V and J ends were trimmed by 3 bases and 7 bases, with 12 bases remaining between them. Germline-derived CDR1 and CDR2 are MNHEY and SMNVEV (reference sequence). CDR3 DNA sequence: TGTGCCAGCAGTTTTGATAGGTATGGGACCCAGTACTTC. Its translation is CASSFDRYGTQYF.

V usage is TRBV7-9 and J usage is TRBJ1-6, with 9 bases identical to TRBD1. CDR1 and CDR2 from the germline V gene are SEHNR and FQNEAQ (reference sequence). CDR3 length equals 14 residues. With V trimmed by 5 bases and J by 8 bases, 4 bases remained unmatched. The CDR3, as DNA: TGTGCCAGCAGCCCCCGGGACAGGGATTCACCCCTCCACTTT. Translation: CASSPRDRDSPLHF.

V is TRBV11-2 and J is TRBJ2-7; 8 bases align to TRBD1. The V gene end was trimmed by 5 bases and the J gene end by 7 bases; junction bases not matched to a gene: 10. The CDR3 extends over 14 amino acids. CDR1 and CDR2 (germline): SGHAT, FQNNGV. The DNA for the CDR3 is TGTGCCAGCAGCCCAGGACAGGGCCCTTGGGAGCAGTACTTC. The encoded protein is CASSPGQGPWEQYF.

As for this clone: In the same sample, other DNA sequences code for this CDR3. The chain has TRBV27 and TRBJ1-4, with no clear D. Germline-derived CDR1 and CDR2 are MNHEY and SMNVEV (reference sequence). The CDR3 runs 12 residues. Trimming took 2 bases from V and 7 from J, leaving 5 bases between them. The CDR3 bases are TGTGCCAGCAGTTTACGCGGTGAAAAACTGTTTTTT. It is translated as CASSLRGEKLFF.

The rearrangement joins TRBV15 to TRBJ2-2, with D possibly TRBD2 on 5 matching bases. Germline assignment: CDR1 LNHNV and CDR2 YYDKDF (reference sequence). The V end lost 1 base, the J end lost 7 bases, and 10 bases lay between the germline ends. This CDR3 contains 14 residues. CDR3 protein: CATSRGKEGGELFF. CDR3 nucleotides: TGTGCCACCAGCAGAGGGAAAGAGGGCGGGGAGCTGTTTTTT. The full variable domain, completed using reference TRBV15 and TRBJ2-2, is DAMVIQNPRYQVTQFGKPVTLSCSQTLNHNVMYWYQQKSSQAPKLLFHYYDKDFNNEADTPDNFQSRRPNTSFCFLDIRSPGLGDTAMYLCATSRGKEGGELFFGEGSRLTVL.

This rearrangement joins TRBV10-3 to TRBJ2-5; 7 nucleotides line up with TRBD1. Germline CDR1 is ENHRY and CDR2 is SYGVKD. The CDR3 is 14 amino acids. V dropped 5 bases and J dropped 4; count of bases not matched to a gene: 7. In nucleotides, the CDR3 is TGTGCCATCAGTCGACAGGGTTTAGGAGAGACCCAGTACTTC. Translating it yields CAISRQGLGETQYF.

The chain has TRBV7-8 and TRBJ1-3, with D possibly matching TRBD1 (5 bases). V dropped 4 bases and J dropped 1 base, with 8 bases sitting between them. Germline assignment: CDR1 SGHVS and CDR2 FQNEAQ. The CDR3 contains 14 residues. CDR3 residues: CASSWGGSGNTIYF. The CDR3 DNA is TGTGCCAGCAGCTGGGGGGGATCTGGAAACACCATATATTTT.

CDR3 coding DNA: TGTGCCAGCAGCCAAACCGGGCCCGAGCAGTACTTC. Amino acids: CASSQTGPEQYF. The chain combines TRBV11-2 with TRBJ2-7; no definite D call. V was cut by 5 bases and J by 6 bases, with 11 bases left in between. In germline, CDR1 is SGHAT, CDR2 FQNNGV. CDR3 length: 12 residues.

V gene TRBV9 combines with J gene TRBJ2-5; TRBD1 matches 9 bases. The CDR3 has 15 amino acids. In germline, CDR1 is SGDLS, CDR2 YYNGEE. The J segment lost 0 bases and the V segment lost 4 bases, leaving 4 bases of the junction unmatched. This CDR3 is CASSPRTGDQETQYF. In nucleotides, the CDR3 is TGTGCCAGCAGCCCAAGGACAGGGGACCAAGAGACCCAGTACTTC.